A selection of T cell receptor beta chains follows, all from one sample in a study of cytomegalovirus exposure and HLA in healthy donors. Here immunoSEQ multiplex PCR was the method, and the copy in TCRdb shows in-frame clones only, minus some. The table lists around 100,000 clones, about 83% of them singletons. The material sequenced was PBMCs. These receptors came from a female donor in good health and CMV-seropositive. The CDR3 runs from the conserved cysteine through the conserved F or W. A D gene is named only where the DNA matches it firmly. Expanded clones get a size class; other rows say once, few or many, or leave the size out.

TRBV18	TRBJ1-6	TRBD1	once	CASSPDRFGSPLHF	TGTGCCAGCTCACCGGACAGGTTCGGCTCACCCCTCCACTTT
TRBV2	TRBJ2-5	TRBD2	NA	CASSGGAGGRETQYF	TGTGCCAGCAGTGGCGGAGCGGGGGGCCGGGAGACCCAGTACTTC
TRBV23-1	TRBJ2-1	TRBD1	NA	CASSRPGGACSTEQFF	TGCGCCAGCAGTCGCCCAGGGGGCGCGTGTAGTACTGAGCAGTTCTTC
TRBV5-1	TRBJ1-5	NA	NA	CASSLVPGVAQPQHF	TGCGCCAGCAGCTTGGTTCCAGGGGTTGCTCAGCCCCAGCATTTT
TRBV7-2	TRBJ2-5	TRBD1	NA	CASSLVGTGVRETQYF	TGTGCCAGCAGCTTAGTCGGCACAGGGGTTCGAGAGACCCAGTACTTC
TRBV5-4	TRBJ1-1	NA	few	CASSLGSWANTEAFF	TGTGCCAGCAGCTTGGGGTCGTGGGCAAACACTGAAGCTTTCTTT
TRBV7-6	TRBJ2-7	NA	once	CASSLGLRGYEQYF	TGTGCCAGCAGCTTAGGTCTCAGGGGCTACGAGCAGTACTTC
TRBV5-6	TRBJ1-2	NA	NA	CASSPQTVHYGYTF	TGTGCCAGCAGCCCCCAGACAGTTCACTATGGCTACACCTTC
TRBV19	TRBJ1-1	TRBD1	NA	CASSDRGNTEAFF	TGTGCCAGTAGTGACAGGGGCAACACTGAAGCTTTCTTT
TRBV7-9	TRBJ2-2	TRBD2	NA	CASSRPIAGGYTGELFF	TGTGCCAGCAGCCGCCCAATAGCGGGAGGATACACCGGGGAGCTGTTTTTT
TRBV28	TRBJ1-3	NA	once	CASSFSTQTLFSGNTIYF	TGTGCCAGCAGTTTTTCCACTCAGACTCTCTTTTCTGGAAACACCATATATTTT
TRBV7-2	TRBJ2-7	NA	NA	CASSLTLEREQYF	TGTGCCAGCAGCCTGACGCTAGAGCGAGAGCAGTACTTC
TRBV28	TRBJ2-3	TRBD2	NA	CASSLGGSGAADTQYF	TGTGCCAGCAGTTTGGGCGGGAGTGGGGCCGCAGATACGCAGTATTTT
TRBV6-5	TRBJ2-7	TRBD1	NA	CASNPGGAVYEQYF	TGTGCCAGCAACCCAGGGGGTGCAGTCTACGAGCAGTACTTC
TRBV6-5	TRBJ1-1	TRBD1	NA	CASSYSGGLAFF	TGTGCCAGCAGTTACTCAGGGGGCTTGGCTTTCTTT
TRBV18	TRBJ1-1	NA	NA	CASAGLNTEAFF	TGTGCCAGCGCGGGACTGAACACTGAAGCTTTCTTT
TRBV30	TRBJ2-7	NA	NA	CAWSEVVGEQYF	TGTGCCTGGAGTGAAGTGGTCGGCGAGCAGTACTTC
TRBV7-2	TRBJ1-2	NA	NA	CASSLNQFGGYTF	TGTGCCAGCAGCTTAAATCAGTTTGGTGGCTACACCTTC
TRBV19	TRBJ1-5	NA	NA	CASSISGGYSNQPQHF	TGTGCCAGTAGTATATCGGGGGGTTATAGCAATCAGCCCCAGCATTTT
TRBV4-1	TRBJ1-3	NA	NA	CASSLGQFGNSGNTIYF	TGCGCCAGCAGCCTAGGACAGTTTGGGAACTCTGGAAACACCATATATTTT
TRBV25-1	TRBJ2-3	TRBD2	once	CASSDGLAGGYSTDTQYF	TGTGCCAGCAGTGATGGACTAGCGGGGGGGTATAGCACAGATACGCAGTATTTT
TRBV30	TRBJ1-2	NA	NA	CAWSLSRDFGYTF	TGTGCCTGGAGTTTATCCAGGGACTTCGGCTACACCTTC
TRBV9	TRBJ2-5	NA	NA	CASSVGLQETQYF	TGTGCCAGCAGCGTAGGACTTCAAGAGACCCAGTACTTC
TRBV7-9	TRBJ2-1	TRBD2	NA	CASSLALATYNEQFF	TGTGCCAGCAGCTTAGCACTAGCGACCTACAATGAGCAGTTCTTC
TRBV5-6	TRBJ1-6	TRBD1	NA	CASSLVEGALYNSPLHF	TGTGCCAGCAGCTTGGTCGAGGGGGCCCTCTATAATTCACCCCTCCACTTT
TRBV4-1	TRBJ2-1	NA	NA	CASSRTDGPGVYNEQFF	TGCGCCAGCAGCCGGACGGATGGACCCGGGGTCTACAATGAGCAGTTCTTC
TRBV4-2	TRBJ1-5	NA	NA	CASSQDRRGNNQPQHF	TGTGCCAGCAGCCAAGATAGACGGGGTAATAATCAGCCCCAGCATTTT
TRBV5-1	TRBJ2-3	NA	few	CASRENPSTDTQYF	TGCGCCAGCAGAGAGAATCCTAGCACAGATACGCAGTATTTT
TRBV5-6	TRBJ1-1	TRBD1	NA	CASSRDRGRTEAFF	TGTGCCAGCAGCCGGGACAGGGGGCGGACTGAAGCTTTCTTT
TRBV15	TRBJ2-1	TRBD2	NA	CATSGELATEQFF	TGTGCCACCAGCGGGGAACTAGCGACTGAGCAGTTCTTC
TRBV29-1	TRBJ2-7	TRBD1	NA	CSVRDSLSYEQYF	TGCAGCGTACGGGACAGTTTATCCTACGAGCAGTACTTC
TRBV2	TRBJ1-1	NA	NA	CASRSENTEAFF	TGTGCCAGCAGGTCAGAGAACACTGAAGCTTTCTTT
TRBV5-4	TRBJ2-3	NA	few	CASSSGAGATDTQYF	TGTGCCAGCAGCTCCGGGGCAGGGGCCACAGATACGCAGTATTTT
TRBV10-3	TRBJ2-1	TRBD2	NA	CAISAGLAGYNEQFF	TGTGCCATCAGTGCTGGACTAGCGGGTTACAATGAGCAGTTCTTC
TRBV6-1	TRBJ1-1	TRBD1	NA	CASSEALDRGRAFF	TGTGCCAGCAGTGAAGCGCTCGACAGGGGGAGGGCTTTCTTT
TRBV5-1	TRBJ2-7	NA	NA	CASSSGQKWDEQYF	TGCGCCAGCAGCTCTGGACAGAAGTGGGACGAGCAGTACTTC
TRBV6-5	TRBJ1-2	NA	NA	CASSPKPNYGYTF	TGTGCCAGCAGCCCCAAGCCGAACTATGGCTACACCTTC
TRBV7-2	TRBJ1-2	NA	NA	CASSAVGLGYGYTF	TGTGCCAGCAGCGCCGTGGGGCTGGGCTATGGCTACACCTTC
TRBV19	TRBJ1-1	NA	once	CASKWRRADTEAFF	TGTGCCAGTAAATGGCGCAGGGCAGACACTGAAGCTTTCTTT
TRBV28	TRBJ1-1	NA	once	CASSFRVPTEAFF	TGTGCCAGCAGTTTTCGGGTCCCCACTGAAGCTTTCTTT
TRBV5-4	TRBJ1-2	TRBD1	NA	CASSLDRGLSNGYTF	TGTGCCAGCAGCTTGGACAGGGGGCTTTCCAATGGCTACACCTTC
TRBV6-1	TRBJ1-5	NA	NA	CAIRGVNQPQHF	TGTGCCATCCGGGGTGTCAATCAGCCCCAGCATTTT
TRBV30	TRBJ1-2	TRBD1	NA	CAWAGGQYGYTF	TGTGCCTGGGCAGGGGGACAGTATGGCTACACCTTC
TRBV6-1	TRBJ1-5	NA	NA	CASRLTGTNQPQHF	TGTGCCAGCAGACTTACAGGGACGAATCAGCCCCAGCATTTT
TRBV7-8	TRBJ1-5	NA	few	CASSFGGDRRLQPQHF	TGTGCCAGCAGCTTTGGAGGAGACAGGAGGCTTCAGCCCCAGCATTTT
TRBV19	TRBJ2-7	TRBD2	few	CASSMDGLAGSLNEQYF	TGTGCCAGTAGTATGGACGGCCTAGCGGGGTCTTTGAACGAGCAGTACTTC
TRBV5-1	TRBJ2-3	TRBD1	NA	CASSLQGATDTQYF	TGCGCCAGCAGCTTACAGGGGGCAACAGATACGCAGTATTTT
TRBV27	TRBJ1-2	TRBD1	few	CASSLQGARNYGYTF	TGTGCCAGCAGTTTACAGGGGGCAAGGAACTATGGCTACACCTTC
TRBV25-1	TRBJ1-2	TRBD1	NA	CASRTGAYGYTF	TGTGCCAGCCGGACAGGGGCCTATGGCTACACCTTC
TRBV27	TRBJ2-2	NA	few	CASSLKGRGQYTLLRELFF	TGTGCCAGCAGTTTAAAGGGGCGAGGACAGTATACCCTCCTGAGGGAGCTGTTTTTT
TRBV2	TRBJ2-7	NA	NA	CASSRDRTDEQYF	TGTGCCAGCAGCAGAGATAGGACAGACGAGCAGTACTTC
TRBV7-8	TRBJ1-4	TRBD1	NA	CASSLGQGNEKLFF	TGTGCCAGCAGCTTGGGACAGGGAAATGAAAAACTGTTTTTT
TRBV7-9	TRBJ2-3	NA	few	CASTPGGTDTQYF	TGTGCCAGCACCCCCGGGGGCACAGATACGCAGTATTTT
TRBV6-5	TRBJ2-5	NA	NA	CASSSQGLRETQYF	TGTGCCAGCAGCTCTCAGGGGCTGAGAGAGACCCAGTACTTC
TRBV4-3	TRBJ1-2	TRBD1	NA	CASSSTGGGGYTF	TGCGCCAGCAGCTCGACAGGGGGTGGCGGCTACACCTTC